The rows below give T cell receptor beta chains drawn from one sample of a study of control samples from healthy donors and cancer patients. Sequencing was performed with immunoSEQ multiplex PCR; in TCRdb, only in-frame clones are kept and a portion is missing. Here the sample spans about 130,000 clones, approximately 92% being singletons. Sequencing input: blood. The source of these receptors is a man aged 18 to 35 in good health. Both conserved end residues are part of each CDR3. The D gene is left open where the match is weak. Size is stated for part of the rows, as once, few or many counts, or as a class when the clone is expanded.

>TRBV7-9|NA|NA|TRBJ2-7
CASSPVLGSYEQYF
TGTGCCAGCAGCCCCGTGCTAGGCTCCTACGAGCAGTACTTC
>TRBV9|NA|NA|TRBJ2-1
CASSVVGGSAYNEQFF
TGTGCCAGCAGCGTAGTTGGCGGATCGGCCTACAATGAGCAGTTCTTC
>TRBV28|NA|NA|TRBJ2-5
CASSFGGTEETQYF
TGTGCCAGCAGTTTTGGGGGGACCGAGGAGACCCAGTACTTC
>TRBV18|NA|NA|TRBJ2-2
CASSPRTVTGELFF
TGTGCCAGCTCACCAAGGACAGTCACCGGGGAGCTGTTTTTT
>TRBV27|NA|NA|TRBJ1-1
CASSPDPQGTEAFF
TGTGCCAGCAGTCCCGACCCCCAGGGGACTGAAGCTTTCTTT
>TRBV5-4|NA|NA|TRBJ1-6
CASSLQGSSYNSPLHF
TGTGCCAGCAGCTTGCAGGGTAGCAGCTATAATTCACCCCTCCACTTT
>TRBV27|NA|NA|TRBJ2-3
CASSLSSGGMGADTQYF
TGTGCCAGCAGTTTATCATCCGGGGGCATGGGGGCAGATACGCAGTATTTT
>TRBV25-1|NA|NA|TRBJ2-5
CASGRGETQYF
TGTGCCAGTGGAAGAGGGGAGACCCAGTACTTC
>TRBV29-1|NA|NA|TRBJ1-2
CSVERQTQYGYTF
TGCAGCGTTGAACGGCAGACCCAGTATGGCTACACCTTC
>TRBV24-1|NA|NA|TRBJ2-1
CATSEPFHEQFF
TGTGCCACCAGTGAACCCTTTCATGAGCAGTTCTTC
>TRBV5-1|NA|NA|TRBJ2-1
CATTAGQSSYNEQFF
TGCGCCACCACAGCAGGACAGAGCTCCTACAATGAGCAGTTCTTC
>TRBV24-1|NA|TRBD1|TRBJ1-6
CATSRTGEPLHF
TGTGCCACCAGCAGGACAGGGGAACCCCTCCACTTT
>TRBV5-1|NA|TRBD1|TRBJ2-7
CASSLYLQGAYEQYF
TGCGCCAGCAGCTTGTATTTACAGGGGGCCTACGAGCAGTACTTC
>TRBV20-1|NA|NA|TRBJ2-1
CSARVLAEQFF
TGCAGTGCTAGGGTGTTGGCGGAGCAGTTCTTC
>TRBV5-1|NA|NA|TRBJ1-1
CASSLAGYGTEAFF
TGCGCCAGCAGCTTGGCAGGGTACGGCACTGAAGCTTTCTTT
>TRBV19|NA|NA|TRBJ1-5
CASSRVVGSEPQHF
TGTGCCAGTAGTCGGGTGGTGGGGTCGGAGCCCCAGCATTTT
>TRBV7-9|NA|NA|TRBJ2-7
CASSSTVLYEQYF
TGTGCCAGCAGCTCAACTGTCCTCTACGAGCAGTACTTC
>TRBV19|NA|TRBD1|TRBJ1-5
CASSTGGRQPQHF
TGTGCCAGTAGTACAGGGGGCAGGCAGCCCCAGCATTTT
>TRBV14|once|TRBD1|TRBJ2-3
CASSQSGDRVTDTQYF
TGTGCCAGCAGCCAATCCGGGGACAGGGTCACAGATACGCAGTATTTT
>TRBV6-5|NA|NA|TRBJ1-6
CASSAPKNSPLHF
TGTGCCAGCTCAGCCCCGAAGAATTCACCCCTCCACTTT
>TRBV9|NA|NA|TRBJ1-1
CASSVGGYGNTEAFF
TGTGCCAGCAGCGTAGGAGGTTATGGGAACACTGAAGCTTTCTTT
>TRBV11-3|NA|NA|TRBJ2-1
CASSLGRSSYNEQFF
TGTGCCAGCAGCTTAGGCAGGAGCTCCTACAATGAGCAGTTCTTC
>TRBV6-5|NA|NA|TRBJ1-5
CATKERGISNQPQHF
TGTGCCACAAAGGAGAGGGGGATTAGCAATCAGCCCCAGCATTTT
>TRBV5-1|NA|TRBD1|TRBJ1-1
CASSNLQGQTEAFF
TGCGCCAGCAGCAACCTACAGGGACAGACTGAAGCTTTCTTT
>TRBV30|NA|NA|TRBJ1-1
CAWSVQEKTEAFF
TGTGCCTGGAGTGTACAGGAGAAAACTGAAGCTTTCTTT
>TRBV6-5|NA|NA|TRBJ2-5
CASSRLFSDQETQYF
TGTGCCAGCAGTCGACTTTTTAGCGACCAAGAGACCCAGTACTTC
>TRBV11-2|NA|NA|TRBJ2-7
CASSSSYEQYF
TGTGCCAGCAGCTCCTCCTACGAGCAGTACTTC
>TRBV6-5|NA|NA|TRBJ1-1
CASSLGGSPEAFF
TGTGCCAGCAGCCTTGGGGGGTCCCCTGAAGCTTTCTTT
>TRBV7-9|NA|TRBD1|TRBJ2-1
CASSMTGSSYNEQFF
TGTGCCAGCAGCATGACAGGGAGCTCCTACAATGAGCAGTTCTTC
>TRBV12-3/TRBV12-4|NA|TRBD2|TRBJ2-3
CASSWTSGDTQYF
TGTGCCAGCAGTTGGACTAGCGGAGATACGCAGTATTTT
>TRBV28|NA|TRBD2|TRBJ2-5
CASSSRGTSGGAAYF
TGTGCCAGCAGTTCCCGAGGGACTAGCGGGGGGGCGGCGTACTTC
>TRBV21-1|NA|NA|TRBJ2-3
CASSGRHNTDTQYF
TGTGCCAGCAGCGGGCGACACAACACAGATACGCAGTATTTT
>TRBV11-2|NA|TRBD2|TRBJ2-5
CASSWPGLQWETQYF
TGTGCCAGCAGCTGGCCGGGACTACAGTGGGAGACCCAGTACTTC
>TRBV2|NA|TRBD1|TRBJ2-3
CASSGRDSYTDTQYF
TGTGCCAGCAGTGGACGGGACAGCTACACAGATACGCAGTATTTT
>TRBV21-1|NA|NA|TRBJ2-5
CASSKGVAMETQYF
TGTGCCAGCAGCAAAGGGGTAGCTATGGAGACCCAGTACTTC
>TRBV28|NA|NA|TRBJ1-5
CASSGGSDNQPQHF
TGTGCCAGCAGCGGGGGAAGTGACAATCAGCCCCAGCATTTT
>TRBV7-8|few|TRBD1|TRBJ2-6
CASSLRQGNTGANVLTF
TGTGCCAGCAGCCTGAGACAGGGAAACACTGGGGCCAACGTCCTGACTTTC
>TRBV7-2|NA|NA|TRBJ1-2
CASSLLSGQPPNYGYTF
TGTGCCAGCAGCTTATTATCAGGACAGCCCCCGAACTATGGCTACACCTTC
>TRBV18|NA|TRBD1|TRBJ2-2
CASSPPGTAITGELFF
TGTGCCAGCTCACCCCCAGGGACAGCGATCACCGGGGAGCTGTTTTTT
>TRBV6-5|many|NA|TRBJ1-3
CASSHKQGSGNTIYF
TGTGCCAGCAGCCATAAACAGGGATCTGGAAACACCATATATTTT
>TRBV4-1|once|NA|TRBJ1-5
CASSQGPGNQPQHF
TGCGCCAGCAGCCAGGGACCGGGCAATCAGCCCCAGCATTTT
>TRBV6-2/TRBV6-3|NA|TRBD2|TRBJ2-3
CASSSGTEKSGRGGTQYF
TGTGCCAGCAGCTCCGGGACGGAGAAAAGCGGGAGGGGGGGTACGCAGTATTTT
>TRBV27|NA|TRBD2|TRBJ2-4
CASSLGGGAGGPGKNIQYF
TGTGCCAGCAGTTTGGGGGGCGGGGCGGGAGGGCCTGGCAAAAACATTCAGTACTTC
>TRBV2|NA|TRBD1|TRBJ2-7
CASSTARGLNEQYF
TGTGCCAGCAGCACCGCCAGGGGGCTCAACGAGCAGTACTTC
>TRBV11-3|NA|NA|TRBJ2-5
CASSPGTKETQYF
TGTGCCAGCAGCCCAGGGACGAAAGAGACCCAGTACTTC
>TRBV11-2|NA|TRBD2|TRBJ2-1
CASSLSGREDNEQFF
TGTGCCAGCAGCTTAAGCGGGAGGGAGGACAATGAGCAGTTCTTC
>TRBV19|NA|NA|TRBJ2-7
CASSIADSYEQYF
TGTGCCAGTAGTATAGCTGACTCCTACGAGCAGTACTTC
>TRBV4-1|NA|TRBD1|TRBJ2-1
CASSQVGTDYYNEQFF
TGCGCCAGCAGCCAAGTAGGGACAGATTACTACAATGAGCAGTTCTTC
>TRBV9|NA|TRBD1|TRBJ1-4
CASSVGGIGTANEKLFF
TGTGCCAGCAGCGTAGGGGGAATCGGGACAGCTAATGAAAAACTGTTTTTT
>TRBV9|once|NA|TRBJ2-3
CASSGGQTSTDTQYF
TGTGCCAGCAGCGGTGGACAGACGAGCACAGATACGCAGTATTTT
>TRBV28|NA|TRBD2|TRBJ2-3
CASNPWGGVTDTQYF
TGTGCCAGCAATCCATGGGGGGGGGTGACAGATACGCAGTATTTT
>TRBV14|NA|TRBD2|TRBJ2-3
CASSQGTSGFTDTQYF
TGTGCCAGCAGCCAAGGGACTAGCGGATTCACAGATACGCAGTATTTT
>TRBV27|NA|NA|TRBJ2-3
CASSPYGQYLTDTQYF
TGTGCCAGCAGTCCTTATGGACAGTATCTCACAGATACGCAGTATTTT
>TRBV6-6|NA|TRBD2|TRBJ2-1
CASSYWTSGGINEQFF
TGTGCCAGCAGTTACTGGACTAGCGGGGGGATCAATGAGCAGTTCTTC